This is a list of T cell receptor beta chains from one sample in a study of cytomegalovirus exposure and HLA in healthy donors. Only in-frame clones appear in the TCRdb table, and some are missing; sequencing was by immunoSEQ multiplex PCR. The data hold about 180,000 clones, with 77% observed a single time. The sample was PBMCs. Every receptor here comes from a man between 18 and 35 years old in good health and CMV-seronegative. Both conserved end residues are part of each CDR3. The D gene is left open where the match is weak. Size is stated for part of the rows, as once, few or many counts, or as a class when the clone is expanded.

cdr3_aa cdr3_nt j_call cdr3_length v_call clone_size d_call
CASSLTGVGTEAFF TGTGCCAGCAGCTTAACAGGGGTGGGGACTGAAGCTTTCTTT TRBJ1-1 14 TRBV7-8 once TRBD1
CASSKDTSSYNEQFF TGTGCTAGCAGTAAAGACACGAGCTCCTACAATGAGCAGTTCTTC TRBJ2-1 15 TRBV7-7 . .
CASSEGTGTSYEQYF TGTGCCAGCAGCGAAGGTACCGGGACATCCTACGAGCAGTACTTC TRBJ2-7 15 TRBV7-3 . .
CASRARNTGGPRNTEAFF TGTGCCAGCAGAGCCCGGAACACAGGGGGCCCCCGGAACACTGAAGCTTTCTTT TRBJ1-1 18 TRBV15 . TRBD1
CATSSTGQRSPLHF TGTGCCACCAGCAGTACAGGGCAGCGGTCACCCCTCCACTTT TRBJ1-6 14 TRBV15 . .
CASRQSANYGYTF TGCGCCAGCAGGCAGTCCGCTAACTATGGCTACACCTTC TRBJ1-2 13 TRBV5-1 . .
CASSQDKGASTDTQYF TGCGCCAGCAGCCAAGATAAGGGGGCGAGCACAGATACGCAGTATTTT TRBJ2-3 16 TRBV4-3 . TRBD1
CASSPVRIAGFTQETQYF TGTGCCAGCAGCCCCGTACGTATAGCGGGATTTACCCAAGAGACCCAGTACTTC TRBJ2-5 18 TRBV7-8 . TRBD2
CASSVTQGYEQYF TGTGCCAGCAGCGTAACACAGGGTTACGAGCAGTACTTC TRBJ2-7 13 TRBV9 . .
CASSAGTGILF TGTGCCAGCAGTGCCGGGACAGGGATCCTCTTC TRBJ2-1 11 TRBV7-2 . TRBD1
CASSTRPGLLTDTQYF TGTGCCAGTAGTACCCGACCGGGACTTCTCACAGATACGCAGTATTTT TRBJ2-3 16 TRBV19 few .
CASSYARTGGIYEQYF TGTGCCAGCAGCTACGCTAGGACAGGGGGTATTTACGAGCAGTACTTC TRBJ2-7 16 TRBV6-5 few TRBD1
CASSYSDQGYTF TGTGCCAGCAGTTACTCTGATCAGGGCTACACCTTC TRBJ1-2 12 TRBV6-5 . .
CASSLGYVAGGTYNEQFF TGTGCCAGCAGCTTGGGGTACGTGGCGGGGGGGACCTACAATGAGCAGTTCTTC TRBJ2-1 18 TRBV13 . TRBD2
CASSLPGGWEQYF TGTGCCAGCAGCTTACCTGGGGGGTGGGAGCAGTACTTC TRBJ2-7 13 TRBV7-6 . .
CAIWAGAGEQYF TGTGCTATCTGGGCGGGGGCGGGCGAGCAGTACTTC TRBJ2-7 12 TRBV10-3 . .
CSSSLFSGVSYNEQFF TGTTCCAGCAGCTTGTTTTCCGGAGTATCCTACAATGAGCAGTTCTTC TRBJ2-1 16 TRBV7-9 . .
CARRGTKDGGYTF TGCGCCAGGCGGGGCACGAAAGACGGTGGCTACACCTTC TRBJ1-2 13 TRBV10-1 . .
CASRGRGRGTDTQYF TGTGCCAGCAGAGGCAGGGGGCGCGGGACAGATACGCAGTATTTT TRBJ2-3 15 TRBV6-6 . TRBD1
CASSVDYGQGQGGYTF TGTGCCAGCAGCGTAGATTACGGACAGGGACAAGGTGGCTACACCTTC TRBJ1-2 16 TRBV9 . TRBD1
CASSLRLAGGPGEQYF TGTGCCAGCAGCTTAAGGCTAGCGGGAGGGCCGGGGGAGCAGTACTTC TRBJ2-7 16 TRBV7-9 . TRBD2
CASRGASTDTQYF TGTGCCAGCAGAGGGGCTAGCACAGATACGCAGTATTTT TRBJ2-3 13 TRBV7-2 . .
CASSTGSEYGYTF TGTGCCAGCAGCACAGGGTCTGAATATGGCTACACCTTC TRBJ1-2 13 TRBV5-6 once .
CASSIQTGISLEQYF TGTGCCAGCAGCATACAGACAGGGATCTCCCTCGAGCAGTACTTC TRBJ2-7 15 TRBV7-9 . TRBD1
CASSPFQETGANVLTF TGTGCCAGCTCACCATTCCAGGAAACTGGGGCCAACGTCCTGACTTTC TRBJ2-6 16 TRBV18 . .
CASSEAMVAGGNQYF TGTGCCAGCAGTGAAGCTATGGTAGCGGGAGGTAACCAGTACTTC TRBJ2-5 15 TRBV2 . TRBD2
CASSDSPNQPQHF TGTGCCAGCAGCGACAGTCCCAATCAGCCCCAGCATTTT TRBJ1-5 13 TRBV6-6 . .
CASSVADTYNEQFF TGCGCCAGCAGCGTAGCTGATACTTACAATGAGCAGTTCTTC TRBJ2-1 14 TRBV5-1 . .
CASSPFGLGEQFF TGCGCCAGCAGCCCCTTCGGACTAGGTGAGCAGTTCTTC TRBJ2-1 13 TRBV4-3 . TRBD2